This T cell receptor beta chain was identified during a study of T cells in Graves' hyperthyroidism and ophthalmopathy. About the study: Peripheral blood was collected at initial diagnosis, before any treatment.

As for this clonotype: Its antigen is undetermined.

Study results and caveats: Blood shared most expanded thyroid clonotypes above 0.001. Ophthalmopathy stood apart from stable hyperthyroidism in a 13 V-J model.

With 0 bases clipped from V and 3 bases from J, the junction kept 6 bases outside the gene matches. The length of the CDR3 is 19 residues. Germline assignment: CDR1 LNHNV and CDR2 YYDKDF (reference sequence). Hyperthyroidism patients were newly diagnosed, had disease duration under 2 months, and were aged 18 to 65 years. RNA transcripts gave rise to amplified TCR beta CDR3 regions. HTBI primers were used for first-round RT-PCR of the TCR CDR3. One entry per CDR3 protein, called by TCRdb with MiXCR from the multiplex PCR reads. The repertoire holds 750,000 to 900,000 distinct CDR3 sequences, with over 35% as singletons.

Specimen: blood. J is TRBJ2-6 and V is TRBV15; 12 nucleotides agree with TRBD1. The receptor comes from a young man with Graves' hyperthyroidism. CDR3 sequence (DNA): TGTGCCACCAGCAGAGAATTGGGGACAGGGGGCTTTGGGGCCAACGTCCTGACTTTC. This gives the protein CATSRELGTGGFGANVLTF.